Listed here is a single T cell receptor (beta chain). Its specificity is unknown. CD45RO-negative cells were positively selected for CCR7, leaving out terminally differentiated effector memory CD45RA+ cells. The data belong to a study of shared clonotypes between healthy human individuals. This CDR3 region has 14 residues. The ends were cut back, 5 bases at V and 1 base at J, with 9 bases in the middle. Per the germline V gene, CDR1 is ENHRY and CDR2 is SYGVKD. Points from the study as a whole: Across subsets, estimated richness was generally greater for naive than for memory populations.

Each subset's genomic DNA was shared equally among a number of immunoSEQ plates. Sequenced by immunoSEQ multiplex PCR; TCRdb stores in-frame clones only, minus some. The sample lists around 2.1 million clones, approximately 94% seen once, with more than 1.5% in the top ten. The TCR was taken from a man between 18 and 35 years old in good health. Some clones in this sample may be carry-over from other donors' samples. Sequenced: naive CD8+ T cells from PBMCs. The V and J genes are TRBV10-3 and TRBJ2-1, with D possibly being TRBD1 (7 bases). In nucleotides, the CDR3 is TGTGCCATCAGTCAGGGGGGATCCTACAATGAGCAGTTCTTC. Protein product: CAISQGGSYNEQFF.